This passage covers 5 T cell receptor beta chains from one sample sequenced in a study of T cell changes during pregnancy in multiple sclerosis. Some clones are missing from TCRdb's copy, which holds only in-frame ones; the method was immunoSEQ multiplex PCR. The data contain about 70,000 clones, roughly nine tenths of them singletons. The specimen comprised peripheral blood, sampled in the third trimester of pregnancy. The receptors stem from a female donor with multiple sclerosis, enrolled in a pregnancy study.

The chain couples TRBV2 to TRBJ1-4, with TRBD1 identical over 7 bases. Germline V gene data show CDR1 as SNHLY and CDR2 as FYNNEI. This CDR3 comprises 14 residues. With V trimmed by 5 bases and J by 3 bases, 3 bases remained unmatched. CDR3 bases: TGTGCCAGCAGTTTACAGGGGCCTAATGAAAAACTGTTTTTT. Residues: CASSLQGPNEKLFF.

CDR3 DNA: TGTGCCAGCAGGATGAGACTAGCGGGAGCTCCCTACGAGCAGTACTTC. Its translation is CASRMRLAGAPYEQYF. The chain uses TRBV28 and TRBJ2-7; 12 bases are shared with TRBD2. V was clipped by 6 bases and J by 2 bases; unmatched bases: 8. CDR1 and CDR2 from the germline V gene are MDHEN and SYDVKM. The CDR3 runs 16 residues.

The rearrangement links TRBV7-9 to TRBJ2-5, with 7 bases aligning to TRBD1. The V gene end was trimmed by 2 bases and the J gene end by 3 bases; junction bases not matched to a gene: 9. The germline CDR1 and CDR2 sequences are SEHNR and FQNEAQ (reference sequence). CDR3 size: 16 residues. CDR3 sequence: CASSLIVDREKETQYF. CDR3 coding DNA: TGTGCCAGCAGCTTAATAGTCGACAGGGAAAAAGAGACCCAGTACTTC.

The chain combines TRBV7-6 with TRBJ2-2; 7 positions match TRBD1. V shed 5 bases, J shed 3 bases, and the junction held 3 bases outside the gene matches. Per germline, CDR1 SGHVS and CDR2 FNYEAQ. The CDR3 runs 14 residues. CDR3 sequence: CASSLGTDTGELFF. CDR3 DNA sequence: TGTGCCAGCAGCCTAGGGACAGACACCGGGGAGCTGTTTTTT.

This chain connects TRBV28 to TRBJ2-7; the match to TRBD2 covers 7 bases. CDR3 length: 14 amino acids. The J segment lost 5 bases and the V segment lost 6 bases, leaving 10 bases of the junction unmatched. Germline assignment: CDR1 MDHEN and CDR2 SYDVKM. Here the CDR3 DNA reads TGTGCCAGCAGCTTACACGGCGGGAGTAACGAGCAGTACTTC. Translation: CASSLHGGSNEQYF.